These 8 T cell receptor beta chains share one sample of origin, sequenced in a study of T cells in Graves' hyperthyroidism and ophthalmopathy. RNA transcripts gave rise to amplified TCR beta CDR3 regions. The primer set for the first-round RT-PCR of the TCR CDR3 was HTBI. TCRdb analysed the multiplex PCR reads with MiXCR anew, one entry per CDR3 protein. Of around 600,000 distinct CDR3 sequences in the sample, 14% were seen once. The material sequenced was blood. These receptors came from a woman aged 18-30 years with Graves' ophthalmopathy.

At least ten counts were recorded for this clonotype. The V call is TRBV11-2, the J call TRBJ2-5; TRBD2 agrees at 14 bases. The CDR3 totals 17 residues. The germline V gene encodes CDR1 SGHAT and CDR2 FQNNGV. The junction had 6 bases not matched to a gene; V was cut back by 0 bases and J by 6 bases. This CDR3 is CASSLDLGLAGVQTQYF. DNA of the CDR3: TGTGCCAGCAGCTTAGATCTGGGACTAGCGGGAGTGCAGACCCAGTACTTC.

The sample holds many counts of this clonotype. V and J are TRBV12-3 or TRBV12-4 and TRBJ2-7, with 12 nucleotides matching TRBD2. The ends lost 3 bases at V and 6 bases at J; junction bases unmatched: 3. This CDR3 is built from 14 residues. The CDR3 loop reads CASSLQGLAGEQYF. The DNA for the CDR3 is TGTGCCAGCAGTTTGCAGGGACTAGCGGGCGAGCAGTACTTC.

The sample holds many counts of this clonotype. The chain employs TRBV7-8 and TRBJ2-1; D gene unclear. This CDR3 has 15 residues. Looked up from germline, CDR1 is SGHVS and CDR2 is FQNEAQ. Trimming pared 5 bases from V and 0 bases from J, leaving 11 bases between. CDR3 protein: CASSPYLSSYNEQFF. The CDR3 DNA is TGTGCCAGCAGCCCCTACTTGAGCTCCTACAATGAGCAGTTCTTC.

This clonotype was counted many times. The gene calls are TRBV6-1 and TRBJ2-3; 7 nucleotides agree with TRBD1. CDR1 is MNHNS, CDR2 SASEGT, per germline. The CDR3 loop spans 15 amino acids. V lost 4 bases to trimming and J lost 2 bases; unmatched junction nucleotides: 6. CDR3 loop: CASSGRGSYTDTQYF. CDR3 in DNA: TGTGCCAGCAGTGGCAGGGGGTCATACACAGATACGCAGTATTTT.

The chain employs TRBV6-1 and TRBJ2-1, with D tentatively TRBD1 (5 bases). Germline lookup yields CDR1 MNHNS and CDR2 SASEGT. Trimming took 5 bases from V and 9 from J, leaving 11 bases between them. This CDR3 is built from 12 residues. The CDR3 protein is CASSRGQGEQFF. As DNA, the CDR3 is TGTGCCAGCAGTAGGGGTCAAGGTGAGCAGTTCTTC.

This clonotype was recorded at least ten times. V gene TRBV7-6 combines with J gene TRBJ2-3; TRBD2 aligns across 9 bases. CDR1 is SGHVS and CDR2 is FNYEAQ in the germline V gene. This CDR3 is built from 16 residues. V shed 3 bases and J 1 base; nucleotides not matched to a gene: 5. The CDR3 here is CASSFSSGIRTDTQYF. CDR3 in DNA: TGTGCCAGCAGCTTCTCTAGCGGGATACGCACAGATACGCAGTATTTT.

As regards this clonotype: Being one base from a much bigger clone, this may be a read error. The rearrangement links TRBV6-4 to TRBJ2-5; D ambiguous. Germline lookup yields CDR1 MRHNA and CDR2 SNTAGT. CDR3 size: 14 residues. Written as DNA, the CDR3 is TGTTCCAGCAGTTACCTGACTGCCCAAGAGACCCAGTACTTC. Translating it yields CSSSYLTAQETQYF.

This clonotype showed up just a few times. Written as DNA, the CDR3 is TGTGCCAGCAGCCAAGGTACGGGGGAGCAGTACTTC. Amino acid sequence: CASSQGTGEQYF. This rearrangement joins TRBV14 to TRBJ2-7; TRBD2 is a possible D gene (5 bases). This CDR3 contains 12 residues. CDR1 is SGHDN, CDR2 FVKESK, per germline. V was clipped by 1 base and J by 7 bases, with 8 bases between them.